The rows below give T cell receptor beta chains drawn from one sample of a study of OX40 agonist ivuxolimab in advanced cancers. TCRdb's copy holds only in-frame clones and misses some; the assay was immunoSEQ multiplex PCR. The sample yields 35,000 to 45,000 clones, approximately 90% seen once. Sequencing used CD4+ or CD8+ T cells sorted from blood, obtained in a trial of the OX40 agonist ivuxolimab. The receptors derive from an adult with an advanced solid tumor such as melanoma, head and neck, liver or kidney cancer. CDR3s include the opening cysteine and the closing phenylalanine or tryptophan. A D gene is named only where the DNA matches it firmly. Part of the rows lack a size; the others show once, few, many or a class for expanded clones.

J gene: TRBJ1-1
D gene: NA
V gene: TRBV7-9
clone size: once
CDR3 protein: CASSFEGRYAEAFF
CDR3 DNA: TGTGCCAGCAGCTTTGAGGGGAGGTACGCTGAAGCTTTCTTT

J gene: TRBJ1-1
D gene: NA
V gene: TRBV5-1
clone size: NA
CDR3 protein: CASSLGTHDWNTEAFF
CDR3 DNA: TGCGCCAGCAGCTTGGGGACACATGATTGGAACACTGAAGCTTTCTTT

J gene: TRBJ2-1
D gene: TRBD2
V gene: TRBV30
clone size: NA
CDR3 protein: CAWTLAGLGRYEQFF
CDR3 DNA: TGTGCCTGGACTTTAGCGGGCCTAGGGCGTTATGAGCAGTTCTTC

J gene: TRBJ2-7
D gene: NA
V gene: TRBV20-1
clone size: NA
CDR3 protein: CSGSGNGQYF
CDR3 DNA: TGCAGTGGGTCGGGGAATGGGCAGTACTTC

J gene: TRBJ1-4
D gene: NA
V gene: TRBV15
clone size: NA
CDR3 protein: CATSRGPEASNEKLFF
CDR3 DNA: TGTGCCACCAGCAGAGGCCCGGAGGCTTCTAATGAAAAACTGTTTTTT

J gene: TRBJ2-7
D gene: NA
V gene: TRBV7-6
clone size: NA
CDR3 protein: CASGLGRGLSEQYF
CDR3 DNA: TGTGCCAGCGGTCTCGGCCGAGGATTGAGTGAGCAGTACTTC

J gene: TRBJ1-4
D gene: NA
V gene: TRBV2
clone size: NA
CDR3 protein: CASLGGNNEKLFF
CDR3 DNA: TGTGCCAGCTTGGGAGGGAACAATGAAAAACTGTTTTTT

J gene: TRBJ2-7
D gene: TRBD2
V gene: TRBV29-1
clone size: once
CDR3 protein: CSVLAGIYEQYF
CDR3 DNA: TGCAGCGTGTTAGCGGGAATTTACGAGCAGTACTTC

J gene: TRBJ2-3
D gene: NA
V gene: TRBV7-9
clone size: once
CDR3 protein: CASSSKGAADTQYF
CDR3 DNA: TGTGCCAGCAGCTCGAAAGGGGCCGCAGATACGCAGTATTTT

J gene: TRBJ1-5
D gene: NA
V gene: TRBV27
clone size: NA
CDR3 protein: CASSPRPNQPQHF
CDR3 DNA: TGTGCCAGCAGTCCCCGACCAAATCAGCCCCAGCATTTT

J gene: TRBJ1-2
D gene: NA
V gene: TRBV6-5
clone size: NA
CDR3 protein: CASSYLMGAGYTF
CDR3 DNA: TGTGCCAGCAGTTATCTTATGGGAGCTGGCTACACCTTC

J gene: TRBJ1-5
D gene: NA
V gene: TRBV7-9
clone size: NA
CDR3 protein: CASSLGTGPHNQPQHF
CDR3 DNA: TGTGCCAGCAGCCTTGGGACGGGGCCACACAATCAGCCCCAGCATTTT

J gene: TRBJ2-1
D gene: TRBD2
V gene: TRBV15
clone size: NA
CDR3 protein: CATSSFREGDYNEQFF
CDR3 DNA: TGTGCCACCAGCAGTTTCCGGGAGGGGGATTACAATGAGCAGTTCTTC

J gene: TRBJ1-3
D gene: NA
V gene: TRBV19
clone size: NA
CDR3 protein: CASSIYFGTPGNTIYF
CDR3 DNA: TGTGCCAGTAGTATCTATTTCGGAACTCCTGGAAACACCATATATTTT

J gene: TRBJ2-2
D gene: NA
V gene: TRBV6-5
clone size: NA
CDR3 protein: CASEEYRNTGELFF
CDR3 DNA: TGTGCCAGCGAGGAGTATCGAAACACCGGGGAGCTGTTTTTT

J gene: TRBJ1-5
D gene: NA
V gene: TRBV7-9
clone size: NA
CDR3 protein: CASSLGGGPQHF
CDR3 DNA: TGTGCCAGCAGCCTCGGCGGGGGGCCCCAGCATTTT

J gene: TRBJ2-7
D gene: NA
V gene: TRBV30
clone size: NA
CDR3 protein: CAWSAISYEQYF
CDR3 DNA: TGTGCCTGGAGTGCCATAAGCTACGAGCAGTACTTC

J gene: TRBJ2-7
D gene: NA
V gene: TRBV30
clone size: NA
CDR3 protein: CAWSPRGRDYEQYF
CDR3 DNA: TGTGCCTGGAGCCCCCGGGGAAGAGACTACGAGCAGTACTTC

J gene: TRBJ1-1
D gene: TRBD1
V gene: TRBV28
clone size: once
CDR3 protein: CASSLFGTGGTEAFF
CDR3 DNA: TGTGCCAGCAGTTTATTTGGGACAGGGGGAACTGAAGCTTTCTTT

J gene: TRBJ2-2
D gene: TRBD1
V gene: TRBV9
clone size: NA
CDR3 protein: CASSAGTVITGELFF
CDR3 DNA: TGTGCCAGCAGCGCCGGGACAGTTATCACCGGGGAGCTGTTTTTT

J gene: TRBJ2-5
D gene: TRBD1
V gene: TRBV13
clone size: NA
CDR3 protein: CASSNAGTEESETQYF
CDR3 DNA: TGTGCCAGCAGCAACGCCGGGACAGAGGAATCCGAGACCCAGTACTTC

J gene: TRBJ2-1
D gene: NA
V gene: TRBV28
clone size: NA
CDR3 protein: CASSLEGSGEQFF
CDR3 DNA: TGTGCCAGCAGTTTAGAGGGGTCCGGTGAGCAGTTCTTC

J gene: TRBJ2-3
D gene: TRBD1
V gene: TRBV7-9
clone size: NA
CDR3 protein: CASSAIWGQGMPDTQYF
CDR3 DNA: TGTGCCAGCAGCGCAATATGGGGACAGGGTATGCCAGATACGCAGTATTTT

J gene: TRBJ2-3
D gene: TRBD2
V gene: TRBV2
clone size: NA
CDR3 protein: CASRHRLALSTDTQYF
CDR3 DNA: TGTGCCAGCAGACACAGACTAGCCCTTAGCACAGATACGCAGTATTTT

J gene: TRBJ2-7
D gene: NA
V gene: TRBV5-6
clone size: NA
CDR3 protein: CASSATGTGAYEQYF
CDR3 DNA: TGTGCCAGCAGCGCCACCGGGACTGGGGCCTACGAGCAGTACTTC

J gene: TRBJ1-2
D gene: NA
V gene: TRBV4-3
clone size: NA
CDR3 protein: CASSQSDTANYGYTF
CDR3 DNA: TGCGCCAGCAGCCAATCAGATACCGCTAACTATGGCTACACCTTC